This T cell receptor (beta chain) is from a study of memory CD8 T cells in hepatitis C reinfection. Across the study: Samples before reinfection came 55 to 20 weeks prior to detection.

Profiling relied on immunoSEQ multiplex PCR, and the TCRdb table lists in-frame clones only, not all of them. The sample contains 45,000 to 65,000 clones, around nine tenths of which appear only once. The time point: pre-reinfection, 55 to 20 weeks before reinfection detection. TCR sequencing was done directly ex vivo on sorted cells, without expansion in vitro. Donors came from people who inject drugs enrolled in HEPCO, Canada. There are 14 residues in the CDR3. Germline V lookup: CDR1 SGHVS, CDR2 FQNEAQ. The V end lost 1 base, the J end lost 4 bases, and 11 bases lay between the germline ends. The chain joins TRBV7-8 to TRBJ2-7; D gene ambiguous. The sample consisted of naive CD8+ T cells sorted from blood. This clonotype was obtained from a man aged 18-30 years with hepatitis C virus infection. DNA for the CDR3: TGTGCCAGCAGCTTAGGTCTTGCGATATACGAGCAGTACTTC. It translates to CASSLGLAIYEQYF.